The present T cell receptor beta chain was sequenced within a study of blood T cells in healthy people across ages. The CDR3 is 14 amino acids. CDR1 is SGHTA and CDR2 is FQGNSA in the germline V gene. V shed 3 bases and J 3 bases; nucleotides not matched to a gene: 2. A J-beta primer mix and a sample-barcoded 5' primer were used in a second PCR of about 7 to 12 cycles. TCRdb redid the calling of the 5' RACE reads with MiXCR, one entry per CDR3 protein. The data contain around 1,000,000 distinct CDR3 sequences, approximately 38% of them seen just once; the ten biggest clones take up roughly 14%. Study findings and constraints: With age, beta diversity per million T cells declined roughly linearly, significantly by 40. As naive T cell percentage varied, TCR beta diversity correlated strongly with it. A greater number of naive CD4+ cells and higher diversity distinguished long-lived donors from aged donors.

On this clonotype: Its cognate antigen is unknown.

Source material: blood. The sequence came from a man between 18 and 35 years old in good health. The V and J genes are TRBV7-2 and TRBJ2-3; the match to TRBD2 covers 8 bases. Here the CDR3 DNA reads TGTGCCAGCAGCTTGCGGGGGGCTACAGATACGCAGTATTTT. Amino acids: CASSLRGATDTQYF.